The present entry profiles one T cell receptor (beta chain) with its context. Its antigen is unknown. This specimen belongs to a study of cytomegalovirus exposure and HLA in healthy donors. Study-wide points: It was approximately 150 TCR beta chains that were listed as cytomegalovirus-associated. Most TCR sequences proved rare, with some public TCRs found in many donors.

Trimming took off 6 bases at V and 0 bases at J, with 8 bases between the two ends. The CDR3 covers 14 residues. Germline CDR1 is SNHLY and CDR2 is FYNNEI. TCRdb's table, derived via immunoSEQ multiplex PCR, lists solely in-frame clones and lacks some. The sample carries approximately 300,000 clones, roughly 85% recorded once. The V and J genes are TRBV2 and TRBJ1-4, with D hard to call. This TCR derives from a woman under 30 in good health and CMV-seronegative. The specimen was PBMCs. DNA for the CDR3: TGTGCCAGCAGAAACATGGCAACTAATGAAAAACTGTTTTTT. Translated, it gives CASRNMATNEKLFF.